What follows are 14 T cell receptor beta chains derived from one specimen sequenced in a study of cytomegalovirus exposure and HLA in healthy donors (dated 2017 in TCRdb). Libraries were made using the immunoSEQ multiplex PCR assay. A mixture of 60 forward primers for TCR Vbeta segments and 13 reverse primers for TCR Jbeta segments was used in the multiplex PCR. In its TCRdb copy, this immuneACCESS table keeps in-frame sequences only and misses some clones. Where compared with another copy, unresolved V genes explain less than half of these, and the others have no known cause. The sample yields under 85,000 clones; about 75% were counted once. Jointly, the top ten make up 3% to 4% of the sample. Input material: PBMCs. The receptors come from a man younger than 30 in good health and CMV-seronegative.

The genes are TRBV19 and TRBJ2-3; 7 bases agree with TRBD1. The V gene end was trimmed by 4 bases and the J gene end by 2 bases; junction bases not matched to a gene: 12. The CDR3 is 17 amino acids. Per germline, CDR1 LNHDA and CDR2 SQIVND (reference sequence). The CDR3 is CASSTTPGTDNTDTQYF. The CDR3 nucleotides are TGTGCCAGTAGTACCACCCCCGGGACAGACAACACAGATACGCAGTATTTT.

This rearrangement joins TRBV5-6 to TRBJ2-4; 7 nucleotides align to TRBD2. V gave up 6 bases and J gave up 0 bases; unmatched junction bases: 18. CDR1 and CDR2 from the germline V gene are SGHDT and YYEEEE. The CDR3 consists of 19 residues. The CDR3 DNA reads TGTGCCAGCAACCCGGGGGGACCTAAGGCCCCCGTAGCCAAAAACATTCAGTACTTC. It yields the protein CASNPGGPKAPVAKNIQYF.

This clone was recorded only once. V gene TRBV11-3 combines with J gene TRBJ2-1; TRBD2 matches at 7 bases. The germline V gene encodes CDR1 SGHNT and CDR2 YENEEA. This CDR3 has 11 amino acids. V trimming: 5 bases; J trimming: 9 bases; junction bases outside the gene matches: 1. CDR3 DNA sequence: TGTGCCAGCAGCGGGGGGGTTGAGCAGTTCTTC. This gives the protein CASSGGVEQFF.

The chain uses TRBV7-2 and TRBJ1-1; perhaps TRBD1 as D (5 bases). Germline V gives CDR1 SGHTA, CDR2 FQGNSA. The length of the CDR3 is 14 residues. Trimming removed 3 bases at V and 3 bases at J, with 11 bases between. CDR3 sequence: CASSFGGGYTEAFF. CDR3 bases: TGTGCCAGCAGCTTCGGGGGTGGGTACACTGAAGCTTTCTTT.

The sample holds one count of this clone. The chain combines TRBV6-6 with TRBJ2-3; the match to TRBD1 covers 8 bases. The CDR3 length is 15 residues. Germline trimming cut 7 bases from V and 3 bases from J; bases unmatched to any gene: 9. Germline V gene sequence: CDR1 MNHNY, CDR2 SVGAGI (reference sequence). CDR3 nucleotides: TGTGCCAGCAATTATTTGGACAGGGCAACAGATACGCAGTATTTT. As protein: CASNYLDRATDTQYF.

This clone has a single count. V and J are TRBV30 and TRBJ2-7, with TRBD2 matching over 9 bases. Looked up from germline, CDR1 is GTSNPN and CDR2 is SVGIG (reference sequence). CDR3 size: 15 residues. Trimming cost V 2 bases and J 7 bases; bases outside gene matches: 12. CDR3 nucleotide sequence: TGTGCCTGGAGTTTCCGGCCGGGACTAGCAGAGGAGCAGTACGTC. As protein: CAWSFRPGLAEEQYV.

The chain uses TRBV18 and TRBJ2-2; weak D call: TRBD2 (6 bases). V lost 2 bases and J 6 bases, leaving 7 bases between the germline ends. Germline V lookup: CDR1 KGHSH, CDR2 LQKENI. The CDR3 contains 13 residues. The CDR3 DNA follows: TGTGCCAGCTCACCAACTAGCCCCGGGGAGCTGTTTTTT. Residues: CASSPTSPGELFF.

The chain recombines TRBV11-2 with TRBJ1-1; 9 bases are a match to TRBD1. CDR3 length equals 14 residues. Germline CDR1 SGHAT, CDR2 FQNNGV. The V gene end was trimmed by 4 bases and the J gene end by 7 bases; junction bases not matched to a gene: 7. For the CDR3, the DNA is TGTGCCAGCAGCTCCCTACAGGGGGCGGATGAAGCTTTCTTT. This translates into CASSSLQGADEAFF.

As DNA, the CDR3 is TGTGCCAGCAGCCAATCCACAGGTCTCAATAATTCACCCCTCCACTTT. Its protein is CASSQSTGLNNSPLHF. The chain joins TRBV4-2 to TRBJ1-6; D is possibly TRBD1 (5 bases). The germline V gene has CDR1 LGHNA and CDR2 YNFKEQ. The CDR3 is 16 amino acids. V was clipped by 2 bases and J by 5 bases, with 13 bases between them.

The chain's CDR3 is CASRLMDRSTEAFF. The CDR3 coding sequence is TGTGCAAGTCGCTTAATGGACAGGAGCACTGAAGCTTTCTTT. V usage is TRBV12-2 and J usage is TRBJ1-1; the D call TRBD1 from the table was never checked on the DNA. TRBV12-2 is a pseudogene. The CDR3 has 14 residues.

The J gene is TRBJ2-1, the V gene TRBV27; 8 nucleotides align to TRBD2. The CDR3 loop spans 15 amino acids. The trim removed 7 bases at V and 1 base at J, leaving 6 bases unmatched. Looked up from germline, CDR1 is MNHEY and CDR2 is SMNVEV (reference sequence). CDR3: CASTLAGTSYNEQFF. CDR3 bases: TGTGCCAGCACCTTAGCGGGGACATCCTACAATGAGCAGTTCTTC.

This clone is a singleton in its sample. The V and J genes are TRBV5-1 and TRBJ1-6, with D perhaps TRBD1 (6 bases). Germline assignment: CDR1 SGHRS and CDR2 YFSETQ. V dropped 0 bases and J dropped 12 bases, with 22 bases sitting between them. The CDR3 contains 17 residues. CDR3 DNA: TGCGCCAGCAGCTTGGGGAGGCAGGGGAGAGGTGGTGGACCCCTCCACTTT. It yields the protein CASSLGRQGRGGGPLHF.

This clone was counted between two and nine times. This chain uses TRBV4-2 with TRBJ1-4, with 8 nucleotides matching TRBD1. V shed 3 bases, J shed 4 bases, and the junction held 4 bases outside the gene matches. Per germline, CDR1 LGHNA and CDR2 YNFKEQ. CDR3 size: 15 residues. Here the CDR3 DNA reads TGTGCCAGCAGCCAGACAGGGGCGGGTAATGAAAAACTGTTTTTT. Encoded protein: CASSQTGAGNEKLFF.

The chain carries TRBV27 and TRBJ1-2; 7 nucleotides align to TRBD1. Germline values: CDR1 MNHEY, CDR2 SMNVEV (reference sequence). The CDR3 has 14 residues. With V trimmed by 4 bases and J by 4 bases, 6 bases remained unmatched. The CDR3 nucleotides read TGTGCCAGCAGTTCGCGGACAGGATTCTATGGCTACACCTTC. Amino acid sequence: CASSSRTGFYGYTF.